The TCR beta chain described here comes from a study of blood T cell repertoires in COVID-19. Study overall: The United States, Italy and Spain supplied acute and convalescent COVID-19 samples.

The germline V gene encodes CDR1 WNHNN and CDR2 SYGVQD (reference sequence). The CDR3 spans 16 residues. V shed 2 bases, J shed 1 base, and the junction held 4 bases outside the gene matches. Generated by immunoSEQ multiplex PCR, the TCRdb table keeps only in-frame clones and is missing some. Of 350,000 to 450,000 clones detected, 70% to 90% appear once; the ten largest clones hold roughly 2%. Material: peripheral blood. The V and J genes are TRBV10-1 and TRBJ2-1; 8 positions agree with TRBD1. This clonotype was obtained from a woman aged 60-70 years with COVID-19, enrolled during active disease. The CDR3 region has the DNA TGCGCCAGCAGTGAGACAGGGGGAAGTTCCTACAATGAGCAGTTCTTC. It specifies CASSETGGSSYNEQFF.